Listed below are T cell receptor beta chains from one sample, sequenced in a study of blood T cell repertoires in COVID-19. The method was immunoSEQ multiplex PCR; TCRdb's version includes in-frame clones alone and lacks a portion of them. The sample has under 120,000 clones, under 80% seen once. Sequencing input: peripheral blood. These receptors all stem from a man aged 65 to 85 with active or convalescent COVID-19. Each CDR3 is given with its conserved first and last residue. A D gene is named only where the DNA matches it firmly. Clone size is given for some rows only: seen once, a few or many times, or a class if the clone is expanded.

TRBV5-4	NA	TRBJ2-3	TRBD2	TGTGCCAGCAGCCCCGAGGGGACTAGGCAAGATACGCAGTATTTT	CASSPEGTRQDTQYF
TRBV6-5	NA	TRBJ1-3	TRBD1	TGTGCCAGCAGGGGGACAGATGCTGGAAACACCATATATTTT	CASRGTDAGNTIYF
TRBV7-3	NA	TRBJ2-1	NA	TGTGCCAGCAGCTTAGGGCAGTACAATGAGCAGTTCTTC	CASSLGQYNEQFF
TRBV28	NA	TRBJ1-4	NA	TGTGCCAGCAGTTCACCAGGGAATTCCGAAAAACTGTTTTTT	CASSSPGNSEKLFF
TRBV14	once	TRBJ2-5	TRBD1	TGTGCCAGCAGCCAAGATCGGACAGGGTATCAAGAGACCCAGTACTTC	CASSQDRTGYQETQYF
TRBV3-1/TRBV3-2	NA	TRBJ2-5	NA	TGTGCCAGCAGCCAAGTGGCAGAGACCCAGTACTTC	CASSQVAETQYF
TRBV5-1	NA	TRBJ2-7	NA	TGCGCCAGCAAAGAACGCAGGCTAACCTACGAGCAGTACTTC	CASKERRLTYEQYF
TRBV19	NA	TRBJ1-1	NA	TGTGCCAGTAGTCACCCGTACAGGAACACTGAAGCTTTCTTT	CASSHPYRNTEAFF
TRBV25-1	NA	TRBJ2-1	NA	TGTGCCAGCAGTGATCCTGGTAGCTCCTACAATGAGCAGTTCTTC	CASSDPGSSYNEQFF
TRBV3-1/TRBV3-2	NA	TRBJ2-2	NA	TGTGCCAGCAGCCCATCCAGAGGGAACACCGGGGAGCTGTTTTTT	CASSPSRGNTGELFF
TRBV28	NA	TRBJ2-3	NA	TGTGCCAGCAGTGGGGAGGGCACAGATACGCAGTATTTT	CASSGEGTDTQYF
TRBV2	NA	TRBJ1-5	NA	TGTGCCAGCAGTGAATGGACATCCCAGCCCCAGCATTTT	CASSEWTSQPQHF
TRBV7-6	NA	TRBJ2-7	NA	TGTGCCAGCAGCTTGAGCGGAAGCTACGAGCAGTACTTC	CASSLSGSYEQYF
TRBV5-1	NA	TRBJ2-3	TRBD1	TGCGCCAGCAGCCTGGGACAGCTCTCAGATACGCAGTATTTT	CASSLGQLSDTQYF
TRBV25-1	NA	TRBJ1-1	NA	TGTGCCAGCAGGGGGGTGCAGGGGTTGAACACTGAAGCTTTCTTT	CASRGVQGLNTEAFF
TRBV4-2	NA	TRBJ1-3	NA	TGTGCCAGCAGCCAAGACCGACAGATTGGAAACACCATATATTTT	CASSQDRQIGNTIYF
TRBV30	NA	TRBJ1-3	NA	TGTGCCTGGAGTGTACAACAAACTAAAGGAAACACCATATATTTT	CAWSVQQTKGNTIYF
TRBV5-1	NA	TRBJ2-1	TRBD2	TGCGCCAGCAGCTCTAGTAGCGGGAGGGCCGATAATGAGCAGTTCTTC	CASSSSSGRADNEQFF
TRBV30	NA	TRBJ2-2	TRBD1	TGTGCCTGGAGGAACAGGGGAGCAGCAAACACCGGGGAGCTGTTTTTT	CAWRNRGAANTGELFF
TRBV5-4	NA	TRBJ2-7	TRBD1	TGTGCCAGCAGCGGGGACAGGTACTACGAGCAGTACTTC	CASSGDRYYEQYF
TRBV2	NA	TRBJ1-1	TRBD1	TGTGCCAGCAGTGGGACAGGGGCGGACACTGAAGCTTTCTTT	CASSGTGADTEAFF
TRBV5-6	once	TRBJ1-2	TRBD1	TGTGCCAGCTCTACAGGGGGCCGAAACTATGGCTACACCTTC	CASSTGGRNYGYTF
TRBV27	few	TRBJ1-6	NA	TGTGCCAGCAGTTTACTTGAAGGAGCTATCTATAATTCACCCCTCCACTTT	CASSLLEGAIYNSPLHF
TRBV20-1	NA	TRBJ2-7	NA	TGCAGTGCTAGTCCTGGGGCCGAGCAGTACTTC	CSASPGAEQYF
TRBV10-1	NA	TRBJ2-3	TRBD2	TGCGCCAGCAGCGACCAGCGGGGGGCACGAGGTACGCAGTATTTT	CASSDQRGARGTQYF
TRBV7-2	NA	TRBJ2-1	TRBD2	TGTGCCAGCAGTCGACTAGCGGGAGGGCCAACGTCCGAGCAGTTCTTC	CASSRLAGGPTSEQFF
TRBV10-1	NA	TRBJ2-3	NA	TGCGCCAGCAGTTCAGGGAACACAGATACGCAGTATTTT	CASSSGNTDTQYF
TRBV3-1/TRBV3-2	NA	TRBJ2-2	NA	TGTGCCAGCAGCCAAACTGTGAGCACCGGGGAGCTGTTTTTT	CASSQTVSTGELFF
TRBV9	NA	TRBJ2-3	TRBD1	TGTGCCAGCAGCGTAGCGGACAGGGAAGGAGATACGCAGTATTTT	CASSVADREGDTQYF
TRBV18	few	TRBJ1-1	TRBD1	TGTGCCAGCTCGTCCGGGACAGGGGATTTAGGCACTGAAGCTTTCTTT	CASSSGTGDLGTEAFF
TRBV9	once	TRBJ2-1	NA	TGTGCCAGCAGCGCCAGCGACAGTTACAATGAGCAGTTCTTC	CASSASDSYNEQFF
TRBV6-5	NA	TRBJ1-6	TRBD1	TGTGCCAGCAGAGAGGGGGCAGATAATTCACCCCTCCACTTT	CASREGADNSPLHF
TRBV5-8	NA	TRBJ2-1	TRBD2	TGTGCCAGCAGCCCGGGGACTAGCAAGGGCGATGAGCAGTTCTTC	CASSPGTSKGDEQFF
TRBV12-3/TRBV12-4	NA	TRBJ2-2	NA	TGTGCCAGCACCCTACAGGACACCGGGGAGCTGTTTTTT	CASTLQDTGELFF
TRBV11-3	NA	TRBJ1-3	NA	TGTGCCAGCAGCCGTCCCGGGGGAGGAATATTCGGAAACACCATATATTTT	CASSRPGGGIFGNTIYF
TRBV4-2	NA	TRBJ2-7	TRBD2	TGTGCCAGCAGCCAAGATCTAGCGGGAGAAGTATCCTACGAGCAGTACTTC	CASSQDLAGEVSYEQYF
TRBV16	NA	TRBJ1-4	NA	TGTGCCAGCAGCCCACAGACAGTTACCTATGAAAAACTGTTTTTT	CASSPQTVTYEKLFF
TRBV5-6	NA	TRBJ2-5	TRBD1	TGTGCCAGCAGCCCGGACAGGGGGGGGTTACGGTACCAAGAGACCCAGTACTTC	CASSPDRGGLRYQETQYF
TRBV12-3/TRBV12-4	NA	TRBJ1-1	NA	TGTGCCAGCAGTTTGGGGCGGAACACTGAAGCTTTCTTT	CASSLGRNTEAFF
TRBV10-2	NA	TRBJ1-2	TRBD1	TGCGCCAGCCAGGGACAGGAAATCTATGGCTACACCTTC	CASQGQEIYGYTF
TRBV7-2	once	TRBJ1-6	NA	TGTGCCAGCAGCTTAGCCTTATATTCACCCCTCCACTTT	CASSLALYSPLHF
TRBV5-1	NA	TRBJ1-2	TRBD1	TGCGCCAGCAGCCCGGGACAGGGCTATGGCTACACCTTC	CASSPGQGYGYTF
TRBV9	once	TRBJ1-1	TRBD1	TGTGCCAGCAGCGCTGGGACAGGCGCCCCCGTCACTGAAGCTTTCTTT	CASSAGTGAPVTEAFF
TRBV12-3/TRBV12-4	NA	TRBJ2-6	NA	TGTGCCAGCAGGGCCTCTGGGGCCAACGTCCTGACTTTC	CASRASGANVLTF
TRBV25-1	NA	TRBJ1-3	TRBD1	TGTGCCAGCGCTCAAGGGACAGGAAAAGGTGGAAACACCATATATTTT	CASAQGTGKGGNTIYF
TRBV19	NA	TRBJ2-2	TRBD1	TGTGCCAGTAGTGCGGACAGGGGTTGGACCGGGGAGCTGTTTTTT	CASSADRGWTGELFF
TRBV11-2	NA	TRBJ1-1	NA	TGTGCCAGCAGCTACCCCGGGCAGGGCACTGAAGCTTTCTTT	CASSYPGQGTEAFF